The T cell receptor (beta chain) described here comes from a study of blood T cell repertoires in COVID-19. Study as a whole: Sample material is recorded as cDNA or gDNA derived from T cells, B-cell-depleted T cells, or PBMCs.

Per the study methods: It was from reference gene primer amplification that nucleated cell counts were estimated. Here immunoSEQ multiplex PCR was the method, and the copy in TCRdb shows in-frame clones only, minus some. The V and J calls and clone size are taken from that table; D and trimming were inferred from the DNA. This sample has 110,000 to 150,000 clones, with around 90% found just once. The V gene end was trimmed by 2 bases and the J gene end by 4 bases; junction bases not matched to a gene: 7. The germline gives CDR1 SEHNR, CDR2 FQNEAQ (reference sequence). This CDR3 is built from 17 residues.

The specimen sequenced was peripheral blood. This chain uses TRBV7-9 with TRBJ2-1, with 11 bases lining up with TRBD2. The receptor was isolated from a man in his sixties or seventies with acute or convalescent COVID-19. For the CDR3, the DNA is TGTGCCAGCAGCTTAAGACTAGCGGGGCCACCGTACAATGAGCAGTTCTTC. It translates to CASSLRLAGPPYNEQFF.